This T cell receptor beta chain was captured in a study of shared clonotypes between healthy human individuals. V lost 5 bases and J lost 5; bases outside the gene matches: 10. The CDR3 sequence is 15 residues long. Germline CDR1 LNHDA, CDR2 SQIVND (reference sequence). This clone was found once. Sequencing used immunoSEQ multiplex PCR; TCRdb keeps in-frame clones, though not all of them. The profile shows about 2.4 million clones, 80% to 95% of them singletons. This clonotype originated in a man aged 18 to 35 in good health. Some clones in this sample may be carry-over from other donors' samples. The rearrangement uses TRBV19 and TRBJ2-5; 8 nucleotides align to TRBD1. The specimen was naive CD4+ T cells from PBMCs. Regarding subset: CD45RA+ positively selected. CDR3 sequence (DNA): TGTGCCAGTAGTCCCCTGACAGGGGACGCCGAGACCCAGTACTTC. This translates into CASSPLTGDAETQYF. Filled out from reference TRBV19 and TRBJ2-5, the complete variable domain reads DGGITQSPKYLFRKEGQNVTLSCEQNLNHDAMYWYRQDPGQGLRLIYYSQIVNDFQKGDIAEGYSVSREKKESFPLTVTSAQKNPTAFYLCASSPLTGDAETQYFGPGTRLLVL.